Below are 16 T cell receptor beta chains sequenced from a single sample in a study of cytomegalovirus exposure and HLA in healthy donors. PCR was performed using 60 Vbeta and 13 Jbeta primers. TCRdb keeps only in-frame clones here, not all; method: immunoSEQ multiplex PCR. The table records 95,000 to 150,000 clones, 75% to 90% of them present only once. The sample comprised PBMCs. These receptor sequences come from a man in his forties or fifties in good health and CMV-seronegative.

The V gene is TRBV9, the J gene TRBJ2-2, with 8 bases that match TRBD1. The germline V gene has CDR1 SGDLS and CDR2 YYNGEE. This CDR3 contains 15 residues. Unmatched junction bases numbered 6, after V lost 3 bases and J lost 5 bases. CDR3: CASSAYWTGTGELFF. CDR3 nucleotide sequence: TGTGCCAGCAGCGCCTACTGGACAGGGACCGGGGAGCTGTTTTTT.

V and J are TRBV4-2 and TRBJ2-1; D unresolved. This CDR3 is built from 13 residues. V was shortened by 3 bases and J by 5 bases, with 8 bases between the two germline ends. From germline, CDR1 is LGHNA and CDR2 YNFKEQ. The CDR3: CASSQETDNEQFF. CDR3 nucleotides: TGTGCCAGCAGCCAGGAGACTGACAATGAGCAGTTCTTC.

V is TRBV10-3 and J is TRBJ1-1, with D tentatively TRBD1 (5 bases). The CDR3 covers 12 residues. V lost 4 bases to trimming and J lost 3 bases, with 6 bases between them. The germline V gene has CDR1 ENHRY and CDR2 SYGVKD. The CDR3 DNA is TGTGCCATCAGTGGGGGGGACACTGAAGCTTTCTTT. Protein sequence: CAISGGDTEAFF.

The rearrangement uses TRBV19 and TRBJ2-2; the D is unclear. The germline CDR1 and CDR2 sequences are LNHDA and SQIVND (reference sequence). The CDR3 extends over 14 amino acids. V gave up 3 bases and J gave up 4 bases, with 9 bases separating them. This CDR3 reads CASSIGYSTGELFF. DNA of the CDR3: TGTGCCAGTAGTATCGGGTATTCCACCGGGGAGCTGTTTTTT.

Remarks on this clone: One end of the junction fails to match germline, which may point to a read error. The chain uses TRBV7-9 and TRBJ1-5; the match to TRBD1 covers 7 bases. Germline assignment: CDR1 SEHNR and CDR2 FQNEAQ (reference sequence). The CDR3 is 14 residues long. CDR3 loop: CSSSMGQSNQPQHF. The DNA for the CDR3 is TGTTCCAGCAGCATGGGACAGAGCAATCAGCCCCAGCATTTT.

This clone was counted a few times. The J gene is TRBJ1-1, the V gene TRBV28; a weak D match, TRBD1 (5 bases). Germline CDR1 reads MDHEN; CDR2 reads SYDVKM. Deletions cut 5 bases from V and 0 bases from J, with 19 bases between. There are 17 residues in the CDR3. In DNA form, the CDR3 reads TGTGCCAGCAGTCCTGACCCGGGACTCAGTCTGAACACTGAAGCTTTCTTT. Translated: CASSPDPGLSLNTEAFF.

This chain joins TRBV18 and TRBJ2-3, with TRBD1 identical over 10 bases. Germline CDR1 is KGHSH and CDR2 is LQKENI. The J segment lost 4 bases and the V segment lost 3 bases, leaving 4 bases of the junction unmatched. The CDR3 consists of 15 residues. The CDR3 bases are TGTGCCAGCTCACCTAGGACAGGGGGAGCAGATACGCAGTATTTT. Amino acid sequence: CASSPRTGGADTQYF.

The V and J genes are TRBV1 and TRBJ1-3. TRBV1 is given as a pseudogene. This CDR3 has 16 amino acids. The CDR3 coding sequence is TGCACCAGCAGCCAAGATGAGGGCCTATCTGGAAACACCATATATTTT. Its translation is CTSSQDEGLSGNTIYF.

This clone was detected only a few times. The V and J genes are TRBV10-3 and TRBJ1-1; no firm D call. Germline V lookup: CDR1 ENHRY, CDR2 SYGVKD. The CDR3 extends over 15 amino acids. Trimming left V 4 bases short and J 1 base short, with 13 bases between. DNA of the CDR3: TGTGCCATCAGTGGTTCACTCACCACGAACACTGAAGCTTTCTTT. As protein: CAISGSLTTNTEAFF.

This chain joins TRBV27 and TRBJ2-7, with 7 nucleotides matching TRBD2. Germline CDR1 is MNHEY and CDR2 is SMNVEV (reference sequence). The V and J ends lost 8 bases and 1 base, in that order; junction bases with no gene match: 8. This CDR3 region has 14 residues. CDR3 sequence: CASSSGGASYEQYF. CDR3 DNA: TGTGCCAGCTCTTCGGGGGGTGCGTCCTACGAGCAGTACTTC.

The CDR3 nucleotides read TGTGCCAGCAGTTTAGCTTCTGGACAGCTTAATAATTCACCCCTCCACTTT. It yields the protein CASSLASGQLNNSPLHF. V usage is TRBV27 and J usage is TRBJ1-6; D may be TRBD1 (6 bases). The CDR3 consists of 17 residues. V was shortened by 2 bases and J by 5 bases, with 16 bases between the two germline ends. Germline V gene lookup returns CDR1 MNHEY and CDR2 SMNVEV (reference sequence).

V and J are TRBV10-3 and TRBJ2-2; TRBD2 matches 7 bases. Germline V gene lookup returns CDR1 ENHRY and CDR2 SYGVKD. The CDR3 covers 14 residues. V dropped 6 bases and J dropped 4; count of bases not matched to a gene: 5. The CDR3: CAISGDYATGELFF. The CDR3, as DNA: TGTGCCATCAGCGGGGACTACGCCACCGGGGAGCTGTTTTTT.

In its sample, this clone was seen once. The chain combines TRBV6-6 with TRBJ1-2; tentative D call: TRBD1 (6 bases). Germline V gene lookup returns CDR1 MNHNY and CDR2 SVGAGI (reference sequence). The CDR3 runs to 15 residues. Between the trimmed V and J ends, which lost 2 bases and 4 bases, there was a span of 14 bases. The CDR3 spells CASSYDRGAGYGYTF. CDR3 coding DNA: TGTGCCAGCAGTTACGACCGGGGGGCTGGCTATGGCTACACCTTC.

The rearrangement uses TRBV27 and TRBJ1-6; 7 bases fit TRBD1. Trimming at V came to 6 bases and at J to 4 bases, leaving 15 bases not matched to a gene. Per the germline V gene, CDR1 is MNHEY and CDR2 is SMNVEV (reference sequence). The CDR3 covers 18 residues. The CDR3 nucleotides are TGTGCCAGCAGACCACCACAAGGACAGGTTCCGTATAATTCACCCCTCCACTTT. Its protein product is CASRPPQGQVPYNSPLHF.

The CDR3 DNA is TGTGCCAGCAGGGGGACTGTGAATCAGCCCCAGCATTTT. Protein sequence: CASRGTVNQPQHF. J is TRBJ1-5 and V is TRBV6-1; D perhaps matches TRBD1 (5 bases). The V gene lost 6 bases and the J gene lost 4 bases, with 10 bases spanning the gap. Germline V gene sequence: CDR1 MNHNS, CDR2 SASEGT. The CDR3 covers 13 residues.

In its sample, this clone was seen a few times. The chain carries TRBV4-2 and TRBJ2-1, with TRBD2 matching 12 bases. From germline, CDR1 is LGHNA and CDR2 YNFKEQ. The CDR3 covers 16 residues. The V and J ends lost 1 base and 7 bases, in that order; junction bases with no gene match: 5. In nucleotides, the CDR3 is TGTGCCAGCAGCCAAGGAGGACTAGCGGGGTTGAATGAGCAGTTCTTC. Amino acid sequence: CASSQGGLAGLNEQFF.